The rows below give T cell receptor beta chains drawn from one sample of a study of cytomegalovirus exposure and HLA in healthy donors. The repertoire was sequenced with immunoSEQ multiplex PCR; TCRdb's copy has only in-frame clones and lacks some. Found here are 200,000 or so clones, around 73% of them singletons; the top ten hold less than 4.5%. Sequencing was performed on PBMCs. The receptors derive from a male donor in good health and CMV-seronegative. Both conserved end residues are part of each CDR3. Each record gives: D gene, J gene, V gene, clone size, CDR3 protein, CDR3 DNA. The D gene is left open where the match is weak. The size of a clone is reported for some rows only, either as once, few or many, or as a class for expanded clones.

NA | TRBJ2-5 | TRBV10-2 | NA | CASRDLTGKYQETQYF | TGCGCCAGCAGAGACTTGACAGGAAAATACCAAGAGACCCAGTACTTC
NA | TRBJ1-5 | TRBV27 | NA | CASSLWGLGNQPQHF | TGTGCCAGCAGTTTATGGGGCTTGGGCAATCAGCCCCAGCATTTT
TRBD1 | TRBJ1-2 | TRBV9 | NA | CASSVLPGQGRGYGYTF | TGTGCCAGCAGCGTACTCCCAGGACAGGGGCGAGGGTATGGCTACACCTTC
NA | TRBJ2-7 | TRBV21-1 | NA | CASRDRGVYEQYF | TGTGCCAGTCGGGACAGGGGCGTCTACGAGCAGTACTTC
NA | TRBJ1-1 | TRBV28 | NA | CASRPLGEGERGTEAFF | TGTGCCAGCAGGCCACTGGGGGAGGGGGAGAGGGGCACTGAAGCTTTCTTT
NA | TRBJ2-1 | TRBV5-1 | NA | CASSLGTSGDEQFF | TGCGCCAGCAGCTTGGGTACTAGTGGCGATGAGCAGTTCTTC
NA | TRBJ1-2 | TRBV6-5 | NA | CASTSQAGLGYGYTF | TGTGCCAGCACCTCCCAGGCAGGGTTGGGCTATGGCTACACCTTC
NA | TRBJ1-2 | TRBV5-4 | NA | CASSSDSNYGYTF | TGTGCCAGCAGCTCGGACAGCAACTATGGCTACACCTTC
TRBD2 | TRBJ2-1 | TRBV28 | NA | CASSPSGGGGRIGYNEQFF | TGTGCCAGCAGTCCATCGGGGGGCGGCGGGAGGATAGGTTACAATGAGCAGTTCTTC
NA | TRBJ1-1 | TRBV9 | few | CASSVVTANTEAFF | TGTGCCAGCAGCGTAGTTACAGCGAACACTGAAGCTTTCTTT
TRBD1 | TRBJ2-7 | TRBV19 | few | CASSMGTGGHYEQYF | TGTGCCAGTAGTATGGGGACAGGGGGCCACTACGAGCAGTACTTC
NA | TRBJ1-5 | TRBV7-2 | NA | CASSLDSSGNQPQHF | TGTGCCAGCAGCTTAGATTCTTCAGGGAATCAGCCCCAGCATTTT
NA | TRBJ1-1 | TRBV2 | once | CASSVVGQNTEAFF | TGTGCCAGCAGTGTGGTGGGACAAAACACTGAAGCTTTCTTT
TRBD2 | TRBJ2-7 | TRBV6-6 | NA | CASSYSSGGSYEQYF | TGTGCCAGCAGTTACTCGAGTGGCGGGAGCTACGAGCAGTACTTC
NA | TRBJ1-1 | TRBV6-5 | few | CASSLKGGMNTEAFF | TGTGCCAGCAGTTTAAAAGGGGGAATGAACACTGAAGCTTTCTTT
NA | TRBJ1-3 | TRBV5-1 | NA | CASSFAGVGNTIYF | TGCGCCAGCAGCTTTGCAGGGGTAGGAAACACCATATATTTT
NA | TRBJ2-7 | TRBV4-2 | once | CASSPGIQYEQYF | TGTGCCAGCAGCCCCGGGATTCAATACGAGCAGTACTTC
TRBD1 | TRBJ1-2 | TRBV6-5 | NA | CASSEVAGGGYTF | TGTGCCAGCAGTGAAGTCGCAGGGGGTGGCTACACCTTC
TRBD2 | TRBJ2-2 | TRBV6-1 | NA | CASPGLALGGELFF | TGTGCCAGCCCTGGACTAGCTTTGGGCGGGGAGCTGTTTTTT
TRBD1 | TRBJ1-2 | TRBV19 | NA | CASRGSGTENYGYTF | TGTGCCAGTAGAGGAAGTGGGACAGAGAACTATGGCTACACCTTC
NA | TRBJ2-7 | TRBV30 | NA | CAWSSQGYEQYF | TGTGCCTGGAGTTCACAGGGCTACGAGCAGTACTTC
NA | TRBJ1-4 | TRBV9 | NA | CASSALGSSNEKLFF | TGTGCCAGCAGCGCCCTTGGGAGTTCTAATGAAAAACTGTTTTTT
NA | TRBJ2-6 | TRBV12-5 | NA | CASAFSGANVLTF | TGTGCTAGTGCCTTCTCTGGGGCCAACGTCCTGACTTTC
NA | TRBJ2-4 | TRBV19 | NA | CATGGVAKNIQYF | TGTGCCACCGGAGGGGTAGCCAAAAACATTCAGTACTTC
NA | TRBJ1-1 | TRBV14 | NA | CASSVRGNTEAFF | TGTGCCAGCAGCGTCAGGGGCAACACTGAAGCTTTCTTT
NA | TRBJ2-1 | TRBV5-1 | NA | CASSPMLEGSNEQFF | TGCGCCAGCAGCCCCATGCTGGAGGGGTCCAATGAGCAGTTCTTC
NA | TRBJ2-7 | TRBV28 | NA | CASSPPGQTTGQYF | TGTGCCAGCAGCCCCCCAGGACAGACGACGGGGCAGTACTTC
TRBD2 | TRBJ2-1 | TRBV27 | NA | CASSSDSLGLAGVDNEQFF | TGTGCCAGCAGCTCGGACAGCCTGGGACTAGCGGGAGTCGACAATGAGCAGTTCTTC
NA | TRBJ2-7 | TRBV5-4 | NA | CASSDDFYEQYF | TGTGCCAGCAGCGATGACTTCTACGAGCAGTACTTC
TRBD2 | TRBJ2-7 | TRBV7-7 | NA | CASAWGDSGNYEQYF | TGTGCTAGCGCTTGGGGGGATAGCGGGAACTACGAGCAGTACTTC
NA | TRBJ1-1 | TRBV2 | few | CASNWQKNTEAFF | TGTGCCAGCAATTGGCAGAAGAACACTGAAGCTTTCTTT
TRBD2 | TRBJ2-7 | TRBV27 | NA | CASSLSAGGREQYF | TGTGCCAGCAGTTTATCGGCGGGAGGGAGGGAGCAGTACTTC
TRBD2 | TRBJ2-2 | TRBV4-1 | once | CASSRLGGRGGGELFF | TGCGCCAGCAGCCGGTTGGGCGGGAGGGGTGGCGGGGAGCTGTTTTTT